This T cell receptor (beta chain) was recorded in a study of a mutant IDH1 vaccine in newly diagnosed glioma (dated by TCRdb to 2020 to 2023). For context, the study as a whole: Eight vaccinations were administered to patients in weeks 1, 3, 5, 7, 11, 15, 19 and 23, corresponding to visits V03 through V10. Vaccination started 4-6 weeks after radiotherapy alone, or was given together with temozolomide cycles in the groups whose treatment included chemotherapy. Of the approximately 34 patients who were treated, approximately 62% were male and around 40% were female, and the mean age was around 40 years. Prior to enrollment, patients had been given standard therapy consisting of radiotherapy alone, temozolomide alone, or radiochemotherapy with temozolomide, with the combination given to most patients. Peripheral blood was collected at six visits: V03 (baseline), V05, V07, V10, V12 and V13. For exploratory analyses, some 24 treated patients had longitudinal TCRB deep sequencing done wherever samples were available. Broader findings and caveats from the paper: Vaccine-induced immune responses across multiple MHC alleles were detected in roughly 94% of patients. According to the authors, sample limitations meant that analyses of patient blood samples could not be reproduced. No apparent relationship was observed between pseudoprogression and alterations in the top peripheral T cell clonotypes detected by TCRB sequencing. Selection of PBMC samples for TCRB deep sequencing was based on availability.

Notes on this clone: What antigen it recognizes has not been identified. Within one base of it there is no much larger clone, and no base qualities were kept.

Read against the paper, the sample's time point label means: week 5, during vaccination. Every vaccine dose consisted of 300 ug of a 20-mer mutant IDH1 peptide in Montanide, administered subcutaneously together with topical imiquimod. Donors had newly diagnosed WHO grade 3 or 4 IDH1-mutant astrocytomas with loss of nuclear ATRX. The samples were drawn from NOA16, a multicentre, single-arm, open-label phase I trial in Germany that tested a mutant IDH1 peptide vaccine in humans for the first time. Genomic DNA for TCRB sequencing was extracted from EDTA blood using the DNeasy Blood and Tissue Kit. The CDR1 and CDR2 encoded by the germline V gene (reference sequence) are SEHNR and FQNEAQ. Its CDR3 holds 12 amino acids, cysteine through phenylalanine. The kept DNA is CDR3 alone, 36 bases in frame from the first base. V and J lose 6 bases and 12 bases, and a span of 15 bases separates them. Libraries were constructed by the immunoSEQ multiplex PCR assay. Rearranged TCR beta chain sequences were amplified using the hsTCRB Kit according to the manufacturer's protocol. TCRB libraries were sequenced on an Illumina MiSeq. The authors' pipeline ran thus. The kit vendor's proprietary platform handled demultiplexing, trimming and gene mapping. Imported from immuneACCESS, the table was reduced by TCRdb to in-frame sequences with V and J called. These copies leave out some clones; in studies compared against another copy, an unresolved V gene accounts for under half, and the cause of the remainder is not known. V and J calls and clone size are those listed in that table; D and trimming were worked out from the DNA. The sample records roughly 42,000 clones, 80% to 90% of which are singletons. The ten largest clones take up around 1.7% of the sample.

This clonotype was obtained from a man aged 35 to 55 with glioma. The starting material was PBMCs, obtained from a glioma patient whose treatment included an IDH1 peptide vaccine. Recombination linked TRBV7-9 to TRBJ2-1; matching of 5 bases hints at TRBD1 as the D gene. The CDR3 protein is CASSFQGLGQFF. The nucleotides are TGTGCCAGCAGTTTCCAGGGTTTAGGGCAGTTCTTC.